This T cell receptor (beta chain) is drawn from a study of blood T cell repertoires in COVID-19. The overall study: Acute and convalescent COVID-19 specimens originated in the United States, Italy and Spain. In each case, the material was cDNA or gDNA derived from T cells, B-cell-depleted T cells, or PBMCs.

Germline assignment: CDR1 LNHDA and CDR2 SQIVND (reference sequence). The CDR3 loop spans 15 amino acids. V gave up 6 bases and J gave up 9 bases, with 23 bases separating them. As originally analysed: Estimates of nucleated cell counts were drawn from the amplification of reference gene primers. Sequencing was performed with immunoSEQ multiplex PCR; in TCRdb, only in-frame clones are kept and a portion is missing. V, J and clone size are taken as reported in that table, and D and trimming were inferred from the DNA itself. This table holds about 60,000 clones, approximately 80% found once. The receptor was derived from a man of 80 years or more with acute or convalescent COVID-19. The chain has TRBV19 and TRBJ1-2; D ambiguous. The sequencing sample was made of peripheral blood. In DNA, the CDR3 is TGTGCCAGTAGAACTCCAGACCTCCTGGGCCTCAGCTACACCTTC. Its protein product is CASRTPDLLGLSYTF.